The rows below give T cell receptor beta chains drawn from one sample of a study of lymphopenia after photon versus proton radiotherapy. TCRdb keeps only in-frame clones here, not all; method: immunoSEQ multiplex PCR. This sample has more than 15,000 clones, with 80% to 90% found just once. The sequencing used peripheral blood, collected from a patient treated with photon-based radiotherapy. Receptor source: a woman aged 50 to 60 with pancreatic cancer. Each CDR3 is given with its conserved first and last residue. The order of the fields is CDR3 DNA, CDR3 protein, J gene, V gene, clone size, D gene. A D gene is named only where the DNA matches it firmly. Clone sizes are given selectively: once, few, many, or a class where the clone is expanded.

DNA: TGTGCCAGCAGCGTAGACGTTAAAGCTAACTATGGCTACACCTTC; CDR3: CASSVDVKANYGYTF; J: TRBJ1-2; V: TRBV9; size: NA; D: NA
DNA: TGTGCCAGCAGCCCCGTTAGCGGGAGCTCCTACAATGAGCAGTTCTTC; CDR3: CASSPVSGSSYNEQFF; J: TRBJ2-1; V: TRBV28; size: NA; D: TRBD2
DNA: TGTGCCAGCAGTGCGGAGGGACAGGTCTACAATGAGCAGTTCTTC; CDR3: CASSAEGQVYNEQFF; J: TRBJ2-1; V: TRBV6-1; size: NA; D: TRBD1
DNA: TGTGCCAGCAGCGTGTGGGAGGACCCTGGGCCCCAGCATTTT; CDR3: CASSVWEDPGPQHF; J: TRBJ1-5; V: TRBV7-6; size: few; D: NA
DNA: TGTGCCAGCAGTTTACTCGGGGGGTACAATGAGCAGTTCTTC; CDR3: CASSLLGGYNEQFF; J: TRBJ2-1; V: TRBV27; size: NA; D: TRBD2
DNA: TGTGCCTGGAGGGGACTGCGGGGTACAGATACGCAGTATTTT; CDR3: CAWRGLRGTDTQYF; J: TRBJ2-3; V: TRBV30; size: NA; D: NA
DNA: TGTGCCAGCAGGGGGCACTATGGCTACACCTTC; CDR3: CASRGHYGYTF; J: TRBJ1-2; V: TRBV28; size: NA; D: NA
DNA: TGTGCCAGCAGCTTAGATGGAAGGGGGCCCCCTTACAATGAGCAGTTCTTC; CDR3: CASSLDGRGPPYNEQFF; J: TRBJ2-1; V: TRBV11-2; size: few; D: TRBD1
DNA: TGTGCCAGCAGGGGTCCGGGACAGTCCTCCTACGAGCAGTACTTC; CDR3: CASRGPGQSSYEQYF; J: TRBJ2-7; V: TRBV5-4; size: NA; D: TRBD1
DNA: TGTGCCAGCACCCGAGGACAGGCAATTATCAATGAGCAGTTCTTC; CDR3: CASTRGQAIINEQFF; J: TRBJ2-1; V: TRBV28; size: NA; D: TRBD1
DNA: TGCAGCGTTGTTTTACCCACAGGGAGGGGTTACGAGCAGTACTTC; CDR3: CSVVLPTGRGYEQYF; J: TRBJ2-7; V: TRBV29-1; size: NA; D: NA
DNA: TGTGCCAGCAACATACAGGCTAACTCCTACAATGAGCAGTTCTTC; CDR3: CASNIQANSYNEQFF; J: TRBJ2-1; V: TRBV11-2; size: NA; D: NA
DNA: TGTGCCAGCAGCGCAACGGACAGACCCTACGAGCAGTACTTC; CDR3: CASSATDRPYEQYF; J: TRBJ2-7; V: TRBV9; size: NA; D: NA
DNA: TGTGCCAGCAGCTTGAAGGGAGGCTCTGGGGCCAACGTCCTGACTTTC; CDR3: CASSLKGGSGANVLTF; J: TRBJ2-6; V: TRBV7-3; size: once; D: NA
DNA: TGTGCCAGCAGTCTGCCCCAGGGGCTTCAAGAGACCCAGTACTTC; CDR3: CASSLPQGLQETQYF; J: TRBJ2-5; V: TRBV28; size: NA; D: NA
DNA: TGTGCCAGCAGCTTATCCCTAGAGGATGGCTACACCTTC; CDR3: CASSLSLEDGYTF; J: TRBJ1-2; V: TRBV7-6; size: NA; D: NA
DNA: TGTGCCAGCAGTATACTTCGAAGTCAGCCCCAGCATTTT; CDR3: CASSILRSQPQHF; J: TRBJ1-5; V: TRBV28; size: NA; D: NA
DNA: TGTGCCTGGAGTGTACAATCTGGGGCCAACGTCCTGACTTTC; CDR3: CAWSVQSGANVLTF; J: TRBJ2-6; V: TRBV30; size: NA; D: NA
DNA: TGCAGCGCGCGGGAGGACCAAGAGACCCAGTACTTC; CDR3: CSAREDQETQYF; J: TRBJ2-5; V: TRBV29-1; size: NA; D: TRBD2
DNA: TGCAGCGTTGAAGAGGGGGGCCAATCGGGAGAGCAGTACTTC; CDR3: CSVEEGGQSGEQYF; J: TRBJ2-7; V: TRBV29-1; size: NA; D: NA
DNA: TGTGCCAGCAGCATGACTAGCGCGGCATACAATGAGCAGTTCTTC; CDR3: CASSMTSAAYNEQFF; J: TRBJ2-1; V: TRBV5-5; size: NA; D: TRBD2
DNA: TGTGCCTGCGGTACGACTGAGGGGAACGAGCAGTACTTC; CDR3: CACGTTEGNEQYF; J: TRBJ2-7; V: TRBV6-6; size: NA; D: NA
DNA: TGTGCCAGTAGTCCTCGTGGGTTTGCGGTAAAGGAAGCTTTCTTT; CDR3: CASSPRGFAVKEAFF; J: TRBJ1-1; V: TRBV19; size: NA; D: NA
DNA: TGTGCCAGCAGCCTCCTCGGAAAGGTTGGCCACGAGCAGTACTTC; CDR3: CASSLLGKVGHEQYF; J: TRBJ2-7; V: TRBV27; size: NA; D: NA
DNA: TGTGCCAGCAGCGGATCTAGCACAGATACGCAGTATTTT; CDR3: CASSGSSTDTQYF; J: TRBJ2-3; V: TRBV28; size: NA; D: NA
DNA: TGTGCCAGCAGCGTGCAAGCGGGAGAGTCCGGGGAGCTGTTTTTT; CDR3: CASSVQAGESGELFF; J: TRBJ2-2; V: TRBV9; size: NA; D: TRBD2
DNA: TGTGCCAGCAGCTCTCCTTTGGGACAGGGAATCCGGCAAGAGACCCAGTACTTC; CDR3: CASSSPLGQGIRQETQYF; J: TRBJ2-5; V: TRBV7-2; size: NA; D: TRBD1
DNA: TGCGCCAGCAGCTTGACGGGACAGATCACAGATACGCAGTATTTT; CDR3: CASSLTGQITDTQYF; J: TRBJ2-3; V: TRBV5-1; size: few; D: TRBD1
DNA: TGCAGTGGCGGGCGAGTTGAGCAGTTCTTC; CDR3: CSGGRVEQFF; J: TRBJ2-1; V: TRBV20-1; size: once; D: NA
DNA: TGTGCCAGCAGTTTATGGGGTCCGGGGAACACCGGGGAGCTGTTTTTT; CDR3: CASSLWGPGNTGELFF; J: TRBJ2-2; V: TRBV27; size: NA; D: NA
DNA: TGTGCCAGCAAATCGCAGGGGGCGCTTGGGGAGACCCAGTACTTC; CDR3: CASKSQGALGETQYF; J: TRBJ2-5; V: TRBV7-8; size: once; D: TRBD1
DNA: TGTGCCAGCAGTTTCGCCACCCGCTCCTACGAGCAGTACTTC; CDR3: CASSFATRSYEQYF; J: TRBJ2-7; V: TRBV28; size: NA; D: NA
DNA: TGTGCCAGCAGCCGTTGGCGGGAGTCCTACAATGAGCAGTTCTTC; CDR3: CASSRWRESYNEQFF; J: TRBJ2-1; V: TRBV7-9; size: few; D: TRBD2
DNA: TGTGCCTGGAGTGCAAGTGTCCGGGAGACCCAGTACTTC; CDR3: CAWSASVRETQYF; J: TRBJ2-5; V: TRBV30; size: once; D: NA
DNA: TGTGCCAGCAGTACGGAGACTAGCGGATACACAGATACGCAGTATTTT; CDR3: CASSTETSGYTDTQYF; J: TRBJ2-3; V: TRBV28; size: NA; D: TRBD2
DNA: TGTGCCAGCTCCGCTATCGGGCACCACGAGCAGTACTTC; CDR3: CASSAIGHHEQYF; J: TRBJ2-7; V: TRBV28; size: NA; D: NA
DNA: TGCGCCAGCAGACTGGACAGAGGGAACTATGGCTACACCTTC; CDR3: CASRLDRGNYGYTF; J: TRBJ1-2; V: TRBV5-1; size: NA; D: NA
DNA: TGCGCCAGCAGCCACTCTATGGGCGGGAGCAACAATGAGCAGTTCTTC; CDR3: CASSHSMGGSNNEQFF; J: TRBJ2-1; V: TRBV4-1; size: NA; D: TRBD2
DNA: TGCGCCAGCAGCCAAGATCTGTTGTATGAGCAGTTCTTC; CDR3: CASSQDLLYEQFF; J: TRBJ2-1; V: TRBV4-3; size: NA; D: NA
DNA: TGTGCCAGTATCGGCGGCACAGATACGCAGTATTTT; CDR3: CASIGGTDTQYF; J: TRBJ2-3; V: TRBV19; size: NA; D: NA
DNA: TGTGCCAGCAGCGTAGTATCTAACAGGGGCGGGGGCTACACCTTC; CDR3: CASSVVSNRGGGYTF; J: TRBJ1-2; V: TRBV9; size: NA; D: TRBD1
DNA: TGTGCCAGCATAGGCCAGGGCAAGGAGACCCAGTACTTC; CDR3: CASIGQGKETQYF; J: TRBJ2-5; V: TRBV2; size: NA; D: NA
DNA: TGTGCCAGCAGACAACCGGGGGATTCAAACACCATATATTTT; CDR3: CASRQPGDSNTIYF; J: TRBJ1-3; V: TRBV6-5; size: once; D: NA
DNA: TGTGCCAGCAGCGGGCAGTCTAATGAAAAACTGTTTTTT; CDR3: CASSGQSNEKLFF; J: TRBJ1-4; V: TRBV5-5; size: NA; D: NA
DNA: TGCGCCAGCAGCTTGGGACTGGGACAATTCGTTAACTCCTACAATGAGCAGTTCTTC; CDR3: CASSLGLGQFVNSYNEQFF; J: TRBJ2-1; V: TRBV5-1; size: NA; D: NA
DNA: TGTGCCAGCTCCCTTTACAGGGGCCCAAATCAGCCCCAGCATTTT; CDR3: CASSLYRGPNQPQHF; J: TRBJ1-5; V: TRBV18; size: NA; D: TRBD1
DNA: TGCGCCAGCAGCCAAGACCGGGACAGGGGGTCCATTCAGTACTTC; CDR3: CASSQDRDRGSIQYF; J: TRBJ2-4; V: TRBV4-3; size: NA; D: TRBD1
DNA: TGTGCCAGCAGCTTCCGGGACAGGGGTTCCACAGATACGCAGTATTTT; CDR3: CASSFRDRGSTDTQYF; J: TRBJ2-3; V: TRBV7-9; size: once; D: TRBD1
DNA: TGTGCCAGTAAGGAGGGAATGAACACTGAAGCTTTCTTT; CDR3: CASKEGMNTEAFF; J: TRBJ1-1; V: TRBV19; size: NA; D: NA
DNA: TGTGCCAGCAGCTCACAGGTGAATCAGCCCCAGCATTTT; CDR3: CASSSQVNQPQHF; J: TRBJ1-5; V: TRBV7-2; size: NA; D: NA
DNA: TGTGCCAGCTCACCCCCCAGGGGGAGAGAGACCGGGGAGCTGTTTTTT; CDR3: CASSPPRGRETGELFF; J: TRBJ2-2; V: TRBV18; size: NA; D: TRBD1
DNA: TGTGCCAGCAGCTTAGATGTAAGACCGGGGTATGGCTACACCTTC; CDR3: CASSLDVRPGYGYTF; J: TRBJ1-2; V: TRBV11-2; size: NA; D: NA
DNA: TGTGCCAGCAGTTTCCTCCCGGGGCTTGAGAACATTCAGTACTTC; CDR3: CASSFLPGLENIQYF; J: TRBJ2-4; V: TRBV28; size: NA; D: NA
DNA: TGTGCCAGTAGTCTCGGGGCCAGCCACTCTGGGGCCAACGTCCTGACTTTC; CDR3: CASSLGASHSGANVLTF; J: TRBJ2-6; V: TRBV19; size: NA; D: NA